This T cell receptor beta chain was sequenced during a study of shared clonotypes between healthy human individuals (dated by TCRdb to the early 2020s). For the study in its entirety: Two women and a few men aged 18 to 49 years were included in the cohort. Per donor, three plates each were used for CD4 naive and CD4 memory, two for CD8 naive, and one for CD8 memory. Blood TCR repertoires of a handful of healthy adults were deeply sequenced to estimate repertoire size and the extent of clonotype sharing between individuals. To increase sequencing depth and limit assay-specific biases, TCR repertoire library preparation and sequencing were carried out by different laboratories using diverse techniques. Between about 0.8 and 8.9 billion PBMCs per donor were obtained by leukapheresis.

Note on this clone: Its antigen remains undetermined. Base qualities are not recorded, but no much larger clone differs from it by a single base. Other DNA sequences in the same sample also yield this CDR3.

Using the deep immunoSEQ assay, TCR CDR3 regions were amplified from genomic DNA by multiplex PCR. Extracted genomic DNA from each cell subset was distributed evenly across all wells of several immunoSEQ 96-well plates, and each plate was treated as a replicate. Each replicate PCR for sorted subsets received 200 ng genomic DNA, equal to some 32,000 T cell genomes. The purified libraries were quantified using a Qubit 3.0 fluorometer, sized with a Bioanalyzer 2100, and then quantified again using the KAPA Library Quantification kit. Every immunoSEQ 96-well plate was sequenced on a separate single-read 150-cycle Illumina NextSeq 550 flow cell. The original methods were these. Because the immunoSEQ output held only junctional sequences and lacked quality scores, the filtering could not match the filtering applied to full-length reads. To assign V/J genes and CDR3, sequences were annotated against IMGT germline references using PyIR, a Python wrapper for IgBLAST v1.9. Reads with weak V/J assignments (E-value above 1e-6), missing CDR3, stop codons, out-of-frame junctions, or ambiguous translated residues were removed. A V3J clonotype was defined by an identical inferred V gene, J gene, and CDR3 amino acid sequence. Percentage overlap between repertoires was computed as shared unique clonotypes divided by the size of the smaller repertoire. Repertoire richness was assessed with RTK rarefaction, the Chao1 estimator, and Recon v2.1 estimates of unobserved clonotypes. Generation probabilities were computed with OLGA for all TCRbeta clonotypes obtained by the gDNA method from several donors. TCRdb provides this immuneACCESS table in a form limited to in-frame rearrangements. Some clones are lacking; in checked studies, under half of them reflect an unresolved V gene, and why the rest are absent is not known. V and J calls and clone size are as listed in that table; D and trimming were resolved from the DNA. A total of around 2,000,000 clones appear in this sample, about 95% of them only once. Jointly, the top ten make up approximately 1.2% of the sample.

Here is what the overall study found, with its caveats: Because the study included a small number of donors, the genetic and exposure-history diversity represented was limited. When several donors were compared, the shared fraction of clonotypes was about 5% for naive CD4, over 3% for naive CD8, 2% to 2.5% for memory CD4, and 0.4% for memory CD8. Estimated clonotype richness was generally larger for naive than for memory subsets. Clonotypes shared by all four sorted-subset donors showed higher generation probabilities than non-shared clonotypes. Rarefaction of sorted-subset datasets indicated incomplete sequencing despite the large sequencing depth. Sampling was restricted to blood, and TCR repertoires in tissues likely differ from the TCR repertoires found in blood. Pairwise subsampling indicated that sequencing depth was expected to affect the degree of clonotype sharing among donors.

CD8 naive samples were obtained by positive selection for CCR7 among CD45RO-negative cells, yielding a CD45RA+CCR7+ population from which TemRA cells were excluded. The donors were healthy, HIV-negative adults who had no recently reported acute infections or vaccinations. Only Caucasian adults living in Nashville, Tennessee, USA were represented among the donors. After blood collection by leukapheresis, PBMCs were isolated using Ficoll-Histopaque density gradient centrifugation and then cryopreserved in the vapor phase of liquid nitrogen. Analytical flow cytometry was used to check the purity and quantity of each magnetically sorted T cell population. Each sorted fraction had its genomic DNA isolated and then quantified by UV absorbance on a Nanodrop 2000c. V gives up 1 base and J gives up 5 bases, and the segment between their germline ends measures 8 bases. Looking up the germline V gene (reference sequence) yields CDR1 SEHNR and CDR2 FQNEAQ. Taken from cysteine to phenylalanine, the CDR3 has 14 residues. Solely the CDR3 DNA is kept, with 42 bases framed from the first base.

The source of this sequence is a man aged 18 to 30 in good health. The sequenced sample was naive CD8+ T cells sorted from blood. What this sample's cell subset or site label stands for: CD45RA+CCR7+. The rearrangement joined TRBV7-9 to TRBJ1-4; TRBD1 is perhaps the D gene, given 5 matching bases. The sequenced DNA is TGTGCCAGCAGCTTAGGGGGCGGAAATGAAAAACTGTTTTTT. Its protein product is CASSLGGGNEKLFF.